This T cell receptor (beta chain) stems from a study of OX40 agonist ivuxolimab in advanced cancers. Sequencing was performed with immunoSEQ multiplex PCR; in TCRdb, only in-frame clones are kept and a portion is missing. The sample lists 14,000 or so clones, over 70% occurring once. Trimming cost V 0 bases and J 5 bases, with 11 bases left between them. Germline CDR1 and CDR2: SGDLS and YYNGEE. The CDR3 runs 14 residues. General study results and limits: Averaging showed that CD8+ T cells had more expanded clones than CD4+ did.

In regard to this clone: Antigen specificity is unknown.

This clonotype originated in an adult with an advanced solid tumor such as melanoma, head and neck, liver or kidney cancer. The sequencing here drew on CD4+ or CD8+ T cells sorted from blood, taken in a trial of the OX40 agonist ivuxolimab. This chain links TRBV9 with TRBJ1-1; TRBD1 might be the D (5 bases). CDR3 amino acids: CASSVGFRGTEAFF. The DNA for the CDR3 is TGTGCCAGCAGCGTAGGTTTCCGGGGGACTGAAGCTTTCTTT.